The 5 T cell receptor beta chains in this list originate from one sample, sequenced in a study of molecular identifiers for immune sequencing clone quantification. Study-level points and caveats: CMV-seropositive donors gave the CMV-specific effector cells, and these cells reflect infection-driven expansion.

TCRdb called the PCR reads again in MiXCR, with one record for every CDR3 protein. Here the sample spans around 300 distinct CDR3 sequences, over 70% being singletons. Enrichment with anti-phycoerythrin magnetic microbeads followed staining of CMV-specific cells with pp65 482-490 epitope streptamers. The sequenced material came from CMV-specific effector CD8+ T cells from blood (PBMCs), not recorded whether cultured. Specified subset: CMVpp65 epitope streptamer+ CD45RA+CCR7-CD27-IL7Rlo effector CD8 T cells. The receptors come from a human donor in good health. Some libraries in this study had Jurkat cell RNA spiked in.

As for this clonotype: One end of the junction fails to match germline, which may point to a read error. The V gene is TRBV27, the J gene TRBJ1-1, with D uncertain. The germline V gene encodes CDR1 MNHEY and CDR2 SMNVEV (reference sequence). This CDR3 is built from 13 residues. The CDR3 protein is CALSFEGYTDAFF. In DNA form, the CDR3 reads TGTGCCCTCAGTTTCGAAGGATACACTGACGCTTTCTTT.

By proportion, this clonotype is hyperexpanded. This chain connects TRBV16 to TRBJ2-7, with 13 nucleotides matching TRBD2. The CDR3 contains 16 residues. Germline V CDR1 and CDR2: KGHSY, FQNENV. The J segment lost 5 bases and the V segment lost 5 bases, leaving 9 bases of the junction unmatched. CDR3 sequence: CASSSGLLAGGHEQYF. For the CDR3, the DNA is TGTGCCAGCAGCTCGGGGCTACTAGCGGGGGGGCACGAGCAGTACTTC. The entire variable domain, with the rest obtained from reference TRBV16 and TRBJ2-7, is as follows: GEEVAQTPKHLVRGEGQKAKLYCAPIKGHSYVFWYQQVLKNEFKFLISFQNENVFDETGMPKERFSAKCLPNSPCSLEIQATKLEDSAVYFCASSSGLLAGGHEQYFGPGTRLTVT.

This chain links TRBV28 with TRBJ2-7; D uncertain. This CDR3 region has 14 residues. The germline CDR1 and CDR2 sequences are MDHEN and SYDVKM. The CDR3 nucleotides read TGTTCCCTCATCCGGCAGGTTCCGGTCTCCTCTCCTTCCGTC. Translation: CSLIRQVPVSSPSV.

The gene calls are TRBV28 and TRBJ2-7; TRBD1 might be the D (6 bases). The CDR3 spans 14 residues. Germline V gene data show CDR1 as MDHEN and CDR2 as SYDVKM. The CDR3: CALSLQGTVYEQSV. In DNA form, the CDR3 reads TGTGCCCTCAGCCTGCAGGGGACGGTCTACGAGCAGTCCGTC.

About this clonotype itself: A read error may account for a junction end that differs from germline. This chain uses TRBV27 with TRBJ1-1, with D uncertain. Germline assignment: CDR1 MNHEY and CDR2 SMNVEV (reference sequence). The CDR3 runs 13 residues. The CDR3 DNA reads as TGTTCCATCATTTTAGAATTATACACTGAATCTTTCTTT. Translation: CSIILELYTESFF.